These T cell receptor beta chains were read from a single sample in a study of cytomegalovirus exposure and HLA in healthy donors. The method was immunoSEQ multiplex PCR; TCRdb's version includes in-frame clones alone and lacks a portion of them. In the table there are 150,000 to 200,000 clones, around 90% of which are singletons. Sequences were obtained from PBMCs. The receptor source for this set is a man between 18 and 35 years old in good health and CMV-seronegative. CDR3s include the opening cysteine and the closing phenylalanine or tryptophan. D genes are given only for firm matches. Clone sizes are given selectively: once, few, many, or a class where the clone is expanded.

v_call: TRBV27
j_call: TRBJ1-2
clone_size: NA
d_call: TRBD1
cdr3_aa: CASSLARDRANYGYTF
cdr3_nt: TGTGCCAGCAGTTTAGCCCGGGACAGAGCTAACTATGGCTACACCTTC

v_call: TRBV6-5
j_call: TRBJ1-2
clone_size: NA
d_call: TRBD1
cdr3_aa: CASSFRQGAKNGYTF
cdr3_nt: TGTGCCAGCAGTTTTCGACAGGGGGCGAAGAATGGCTACACCTTC

v_call: TRBV15
j_call: TRBJ1-1
clone_size: once
d_call: NA
cdr3_aa: CATSRDKPPALRANTEAFF
cdr3_nt: TGTGCCACCAGCAGAGATAAACCCCCCGCCCTCAGGGCGAACACTGAAGCTTTCTTT

v_call: TRBV6-1
j_call: TRBJ2-6
clone_size: NA
d_call: NA
cdr3_aa: CATKEGSGANVLTF
cdr3_nt: TGTGCCACCAAGGAGGGGTCAGGGGCCAACGTCCTGACTTTC

v_call: TRBV6-5
j_call: TRBJ2-7
clone_size: once
d_call: TRBD2
cdr3_aa: CASSYGTNSYEQYF
cdr3_nt: TGTGCCAGCAGCTACGGGACTAATTCCTACGAGCAGTACTTC

v_call: TRBV6-5
j_call: TRBJ1-2
clone_size: NA
d_call: NA
cdr3_aa: CASRLGQTANYGYTF
cdr3_nt: TGTGCCAGCAGACTAGGACAGACCGCTAACTATGGCTACACCTTC

v_call: TRBV6-5
j_call: TRBJ2-2
clone_size: NA
d_call: NA
cdr3_aa: CASRWGGLDTGELFF
cdr3_nt: TGTGCCAGCAGGTGGGGGGGCTTGGACACCGGGGAGCTGTTTTTT

v_call: TRBV5-4
j_call: TRBJ2-1
clone_size: NA
d_call: NA
cdr3_aa: CASSWAGNHNEQFF
cdr3_nt: TGTGCCAGCAGCTGGGCGGGTAACCACAATGAGCAGTTCTTC

v_call: TRBV6-6
j_call: TRBJ2-5
clone_size: NA
d_call: NA
cdr3_aa: CASSYNGGASETQYF
cdr3_nt: TGTGCCAGCAGTTATAATGGGGGCGCGTCAGAGACCCAGTACTTC

v_call: TRBV28
j_call: TRBJ2-7
clone_size: NA
d_call: NA
cdr3_aa: CASSLSSGGNEQYF
cdr3_nt: TGTGCCAGCAGTTTATCTTCGGGGGGCAACGAGCAGTACTTC

v_call: TRBV14
j_call: TRBJ2-1
clone_size: NA
d_call: NA
cdr3_aa: CASSHYLPGEQFF
cdr3_nt: TGTGCCAGCAGCCACTACCTCCCGGGAGAGCAGTTCTTC

v_call: TRBV7-9
j_call: TRBJ2-2
clone_size: NA
d_call: TRBD1
cdr3_aa: CASSRTGGWTGELFF
cdr3_nt: TGTGCCAGCAGTAGGACAGGGGGCTGGACCGGGGAGCTGTTTTTT

v_call: TRBV2
j_call: TRBJ1-4
clone_size: NA
d_call: NA
cdr3_aa: CASRTDSNEKLFF
cdr3_nt: TGTGCCAGCCGGACAGATTCTAATGAAAAACTGTTTTTT

v_call: TRBV11-2
j_call: TRBJ2-3
clone_size: NA
d_call: NA
cdr3_aa: CASSALGAGVDTQYF
cdr3_nt: TGTGCCAGCAGCGCCCTGGGCGCCGGGGTAGATACGCAGTATTTT

v_call: TRBV5-5
j_call: TRBJ2-1
clone_size: NA
d_call: NA
cdr3_aa: CASSTDSGRRNNEQFF
cdr3_nt: TGTGCCAGCAGCACTGACTCAGGGCGGCGTAACAATGAGCAGTTCTTC

v_call: TRBV28
j_call: TRBJ2-1
clone_size: NA
d_call: TRBD2
cdr3_aa: CASSLGLAGNQNEQFF
cdr3_nt: TGTGCCAGCAGTTTAGGACTAGCGGGAAATCAGAATGAGCAGTTCTTC

v_call: TRBV2
j_call: TRBJ2-1
clone_size: NA
d_call: TRBD2
cdr3_aa: CASSEAGAGGLSSYNEQFF
cdr3_nt: TGTGCCAGCAGTGAAGCGGGAGCGGGGGGCTTAAGCTCCTACAATGAGCAGTTCTTC

v_call: TRBV27
j_call: TRBJ1-5
clone_size: NA
d_call: TRBD1
cdr3_aa: CASSSTGASNQPQHF
cdr3_nt: TGTGCCAGCAGTTCAACAGGGGCCTCCAATCAGCCCCAGCATTTT

v_call: TRBV2
j_call: TRBJ1-6
clone_size: NA
d_call: NA
cdr3_aa: CASRFGNSPLHF
cdr3_nt: TGTGCCAGCAGATTCGGTAATTCACCCCTCCACTTT

v_call: TRBV9
j_call: TRBJ2-7
clone_size: NA
d_call: TRBD2
cdr3_aa: CASSVNSGTSGRQAF
cdr3_nt: TGTGCCAGCAGCGTCAATTCCGGGACTAGCGGGAGGCAGGCCTTC

v_call: TRBV4-1
j_call: TRBJ2-7
clone_size: NA
d_call: NA
cdr3_aa: CASSQVASYEQYF
cdr3_nt: TGCGCCAGCAGCCAAGTGGCATCCTACGAGCAGTACTTC

v_call: TRBV27
j_call: TRBJ2-2
clone_size: NA
d_call: TRBD2
cdr3_aa: CASSFLAGEVGELFF
cdr3_nt: TGTGCCAGCAGTTTCCTAGCGGGAGAGGTCGGGGAGCTGTTTTTT